These 30 T cell receptor beta chains originate from one sample sequenced in a study of CD8 T cells in ankylosing spondylitis. MiXCR, run by TCRdb on the 5' RACE reads, gives a single entry per CDR3 protein. The table shows approximately 200,000 distinct CDR3 sequences, with 13% occurring only once. Sequencing used blood, either unsorted or a sorted T cell fraction (not recorded which). The origin of the receptors is a male donor with ankylosing spondylitis or in good health (not recorded which).

This clonotype occurred a few times. The chain has TRBV27 and TRBJ2-5, with 7 bases aligning to TRBD1. This CDR3 spans 15 amino acids. Trimming at V came to 2 bases and at J to 4 bases, leaving 7 bases not matched to a gene. Per the germline V gene, CDR1 is MNHEY and CDR2 is SMNVEV (reference sequence). The CDR3 spells CASSLQGQRVETQYF. DNA of the CDR3: TGTGCCAGCAGTTTACAGGGACAGAGGGTAGAGACCCAGTACTTC.

The chain joins TRBV10-3 to TRBJ2-1; the D call may be TRBD1 or TRBD2 (5 bases each). The length of the CDR3 is 17 residues. Germline values: CDR1 ENHRY, CDR2 SYGVKD. V lost 0 bases and J 4 bases, leaving 16 bases between the germline ends. The CDR3 nucleotides read TGTGCCATCAGTGAGTCTATAGGGGCTGAGGGGTACAATGAGCAGTTCTTC. Amino acids: CAISESIGAEGYNEQFF.

The V and J genes are TRBV6-1 and TRBJ2-5; TRBD2 matches at 11 bases. The trim removed 11 bases at V and 2 bases at J, leaving 7 bases unmatched. Looked up from germline, CDR1 is MNHNS and CDR2 is SASEGT. The CDR3 has 14 amino acids. CDR3 DNA: TGTGCCGTATTGGCTAGCGGGGGGCAAGAGACCCAGTACTTC. It encodes CAVLASGGQETQYF.

V is TRBV4-2 and J is TRBJ1-1, with 7 bases identical to TRBD1. The CDR3 has 15 residues. With V trimmed by 1 base and J by 7 bases, 9 bases remained unmatched. Germline V gives CDR1 LGHNA, CDR2 YNFKEQ. In DNA form, the CDR3 reads TGTGCCAGCAGCCAAGTTGAGGGGGCGCGGAGTGAAGCTTTCTTT. Translating gives CASSQVEGARSEAFF.

This clonotype was seen a few times. This CDR3 is CASIVGGGTEAFF. As DNA, the CDR3 is TGTGCCAGCATAGTAGGGGGAGGCACTGAAGCTTTCTTT. V usage is TRBV27 and J usage is TRBJ1-1; TRBD1 is a possible D gene (6 bases). V was clipped by 7 bases and J by 4 bases, with 13 bases between them. Germline CDR1 and CDR2: MNHEY and SMNVEV (reference sequence). CDR3 length: 13 amino acids.

This chain's CDR3 is CAISSQGAEGYTF. The CDR3 coding sequence is TGTGCCATCAGTTCCCAGGGGGCGGAGGGCTACACCTTC. This chain connects TRBV10-3 to TRBJ1-2, with 8 bases that match TRBD1. Trimming at V came to 5 bases and at J to 8 bases, leaving 7 bases not matched to a gene. CDR3 length equals 13 residues. CDR1 ENHRY and CDR2 SYGVKD come from the germline V gene.

The gene calls are TRBV5-4 and TRBJ2-4; 9 bases match TRBD1. V shed 4 bases and J 7 bases; nucleotides not matched to a gene: 6. Germline V gives CDR1 SGHNT, CDR2 YYREEE (reference sequence). The CDR3 contains 14 residues. This chain's CDR3 is CASSQDRGQNIQYF. CDR3 DNA sequence: TGTGCCAGCAGCCAGGACAGGGGACAGAACATTCAGTACTTC.

The J gene is TRBJ2-5, the V gene TRBV6-1; 9 bases fit TRBD2. V shed 5 bases and J 4 bases; nucleotides not matched to a gene: 5. Germline CDR1 reads MNHNS; CDR2 reads SASEGT. The CDR3 extends over 14 amino acids. The CDR3 protein is CASSPLTSGETQYF. The CDR3 region has the DNA TGTGCCAGCAGTCCCTTGACTAGCGGAGAGACCCAGTACTTC.

This clonotype has a handful of counts. The CDR3 is CASGRLAGGTDTQYF. The CDR3 DNA reads as TGTGCTAGTGGTCGACTAGCGGGAGGTACGGATACGCAGTATTTT. The chain uses TRBV12-5 and TRBJ2-3; TRBD2 matches at 13 bases. The CDR3 sequence is 15 residues long. V shed 5 bases and J 6 bases; nucleotides not matched to a gene: 5. Germline lookup yields CDR1 LGHNT and CDR2 FRNRAP.

This clonotype was counted only a few times. The chain combines TRBV29-1 with TRBJ2-7; a weak D match, TRBD2 (5 bases). CDR3 length equals 12 residues. Germline V gene lookup returns CDR1 SQVTM and CDR2 ANQGSEA. V dropped 6 bases and J dropped 2 bases, with 11 bases sitting between them. This chain's CDR3 is CSVGDIAYEQYF. CDR3 coding DNA: TGCAGCGTGGGAGACATAGCCTACGAGCAGTACTTC.

This clonotype was detected a few times. The rearrangement uses TRBV4-1 and TRBJ2-2; 7 bases match TRBD2. The junction had 6 bases not matched to a gene; V was cut back by 1 base and J by 1 base. The CDR3 consists of 17 residues. CDR1 is MGHRA, CDR2 YSYEKL, per germline. The CDR3 DNA follows: TGCGCCAGCAGCCAAGTTGGTGGCGGGGGGAACACCGGGGAGCTGTTTTTT. Its translation: CASSQVGGGGNTGELFF.

This chain links TRBV16 with TRBJ2-7; the D gene could be TRBD1 or TRBD2 (5 bases each). The length of the CDR3 is 13 residues. Trimming left V 4 bases short and J 2 bases short, with 9 bases between. CDR1 is KGHSY and CDR2 is FQNENV in the germline V gene. As DNA, the CDR3 is TGTGCCAGCAGCCCGGTGGGACCCTACGAGCAGTACTTC. Its translation is CASSPVGPYEQYF.

There are many counts of this clonotype. The chain couples TRBV3-1 to TRBJ1-1, with D uncertain. The CDR3 sequence is 15 residues long. The V and J ends lost 2 bases and 1 base respectively, with 11 bases between them. CDR1 is LGHDT and CDR2 is YNNKEL in the germline V gene (reference sequence). CDR3 region: CASSQTLYGNTEAFF. The CDR3 bases are TGTGCCAGCAGCCAAACGTTATATGGGAACACTGAAGCTTTCTTT.

In this sample, this clonotype turned up a few times. The V and J genes are TRBV27 and TRBJ1-1, with D uncertain. V was clipped by 4 bases and J by 10 bases, with 10 bases between them. Germline V gives CDR1 MNHEY, CDR2 SMNVEV (reference sequence). The CDR3 consists of 11 residues. CDR3 DNA: TGTGCCAGCAGTTCCTACTGGGGAGCTTTCTTT. Its protein product is CASSSYWGAFF.

To note about this clonotype: Sequence at one end of the junction differs from germline and may be a read error. CDR3: CASSLGPGTGVF. In DNA form, the CDR3 reads TGTGCCAGCAGCTTAGGCCCCGGGACAGGGGTCTTC. V is TRBV11-2 and J is TRBJ2-4; 10 bases line up with TRBD1. The CDR3 is 12 amino acids. Germline V CDR1 and CDR2: SGHAT, FQNNGV.

This clonotype occurred many times. The gene calls are TRBV9 and TRBJ2-1; 7 nucleotides line up with TRBD2. The germline CDR1 and CDR2 sequences are SGDLS and YYNGEE. The CDR3 is made up of 17 amino acids. V was clipped by 0 bases and J by 0 bases; unmatched bases: 6. DNA of the CDR3: TGTGCCAGCAGCGTAGGTAGCGGGTTTAACTCCTACAATGAGCAGTTCTTC. It specifies CASSVGSGFNSYNEQFF.

This clonotype came up a few times. This sequence joins TRBV30 and TRBJ2-7; D may be TRBD1 (5 bases). With 5 bases removed from V and 0 bases from J, the gap between germline ends came to 8 bases. The V gene's germline CDR1 is GTSNPN and CDR2 SVGIG (reference sequence). The CDR3 contains 12 residues. The DNA for the CDR3 is TGTGCCTGGCAGGGCCCCTCCTACGAGCAGTACTTC. Amino acids: CAWQGPSYEQYF.

This clonotype was observed at least ten times. The chain employs TRBV10-3 and TRBJ2-1; tentatively, D is TRBD2 (5 bases). The germline CDR1 and CDR2 sequences are ENHRY and SYGVKD. The CDR3 loop spans 14 amino acids. Deletions cut 6 bases from V and 2 bases from J, with 11 bases between. CDR3 region: CAIREDAPYNEQFF. Here the CDR3 DNA reads TGTGCCATCAGGGAGGACGCCCCCTACAATGAGCAGTTCTTC.

The V and J genes are TRBV7-9 and TRBJ2-1; D is unclear. Germline V gives CDR1 SEHNR, CDR2 FQNEAQ (reference sequence). This CDR3 is 14 amino acids long. V lost 2 bases and J lost 6, with 11 bases in between. CDR3 sequence: CASSLSNPGNEQFF. CDR3 nucleotides: TGTGCCAGCAGCTTATCGAACCCCGGCAATGAGCAGTTCTTC. Looking up the rest from reference TRBV7-9 and TRBJ2-1 gives the full variable domain: DTGVSQNPRHKITKRGQNVTFRCDPISEHNRLYWYRQTLGQGPEFLTYFQNEAQLEKSRLLSDRFSAERPKGSFSTLEIQRTEQGDSAMYLCASSLSNPGNEQFFGPGTRLTVL.

This clonotype was found a few times. This rearrangement joins TRBV7-8 to TRBJ1-5; D remains unclear. Trimming cost V 6 bases and J 2 bases, with 11 bases left between them. This CDR3 comprises 14 residues. Per germline, CDR1 SGHVS and CDR2 FQNEAQ. CDR3 amino acids: CASSLPSGNQPQHF. CDR3 nucleotide sequence: TGTGCCAGCAGTTTACCTTCGGGCAATCAGCCCCAGCATTTT.

This clonotype was recorded a few times. The chain uses TRBV20-1 and TRBJ2-3; the match to TRBD2 covers 11 bases. The length of the CDR3 is 16 residues. The V gene end was trimmed by 3 bases and the J gene end by 4 bases; junction bases not matched to a gene: 9. Looked up from germline, CDR1 is DFQATT and CDR2 is SNEGSKA (reference sequence). CDR3 region: CSARSGTSGTPDTQYF. In nucleotides, the CDR3 is TGCAGTGCTAGGTCCGGGACTAGCGGTACGCCAGATACGCAGTATTTT.

This clonotype was observed a handful of times. The chain recombines TRBV7-6 with TRBJ2-2; D unresolved. This CDR3 contains 15 residues. Germline values: CDR1 SGHVS, CDR2 FNYEAQ. V gave up 7 bases and J gave up 7 bases, with 19 bases separating them. The CDR3 DNA follows: TGTGCCAGCACCGATCGACTGGTTTACGGCGGGGAGCTGTTTTTT. Its translation: CASTDRLVYGGELFF.

This clonotype was recorded at least ten times. The chain links TRBV9 to TRBJ1-2; D gene uncertain. The V end lost 0 bases, the J end lost 5 bases, and 5 bases lay between the germline ends. The CDR3 spans 12 residues. The germline V gene encodes CDR1 SGDLS and CDR2 YYNGEE. The CDR3 reads CASSVEGYGYTF. The CDR3 bases are TGTGCCAGCAGCGTAGAAGGATATGGCTACACCTTC.

The chain has TRBV7-9 and TRBJ1-2; 8 nucleotides agree with TRBD1. This CDR3 spans 16 amino acids. V gave up 4 bases and J gave up 3 bases; unmatched junction bases: 10. CDR1 and CDR2 from the germline V gene are SEHNR and FQNEAQ (reference sequence). The CDR3 DNA reads as TGTGCCAGCAGCTCCCTGACAGGGGAAGAAGACTATGGCTACACCTTC. Amino acids: CASSSLTGEEDYGYTF.

This clonotype was observed at least ten times. The CDR3 reads CASSQSGNYEQYF. DNA for the CDR3: TGTGCCAGCAGCCAGTCAGGGAACTACGAGCAGTACTTC. This rearrangement joins TRBV7-9 to TRBJ2-7, with a tentative D call TRBD1 (5 bases). The germline gives CDR1 SEHNR, CDR2 FQNEAQ (reference sequence). Trimming shortened V by 5 bases and J by 3 bases, and 11 bases separated the two germline ends. The CDR3 is 13 residues long.

V usage is TRBV5-1 and J usage is TRBJ2-3; possibly TRBD1 or TRBD2 for D (6 bases each). Germline CDR1 is SGHRS and CDR2 is YFSETQ. Trimming cost V 5 bases and J 0 bases, with 13 bases left between them. This CDR3 is 15 amino acids long. CDR3 sequence reads: CASRRGHSSTDTQYF. CDR3 nucleotides: TGCGCCAGCAGGCGGGGACATTCTAGCACAGATACGCAGTATTTT. Combining the CDR3 with reference TRBV5-1 and TRBJ2-3 gives the whole variable domain KAGVTQTPRYLIKTRGQQVTLSCSPISGHRSVSWYQQTPGQGLQFLFEYFSETQRNKGNFPGRFSGRQFSNSRSEMNVSTLELGDSALYLCASRRGHSSTDTQYFGPGTRLTVL.

A few counts support this clonotype. The DNA for the CDR3 is TGTGCCAGCAGCGCACAGGGGTCCCCCACCGGGGAGCTGTTTTTT. Protein product: CASSAQGSPTGELFF. This chain uses TRBV7-9 with TRBJ2-2, with 7 bases fitting TRBD1. The CDR3 totals 15 residues. CDR1 and CDR2 (germline): SEHNR, FQNEAQ (reference sequence). The trim removed 5 bases at V and 4 bases at J, leaving 7 bases unmatched.

This clonotype was picked up a small number of times. The chain is built from TRBV29-1 and TRBJ2-5; 8 positions agree with TRBD2. V lost 6 bases to trimming and J lost 5 bases; unmatched junction nucleotides: 11. This CDR3 contains 14 residues. CDR1 and CDR2 (germline): SQVTM, ANQGSEA. This CDR3 is CSVVPGLAGETQYF. The CDR3, as DNA: TGCAGCGTAGTACCGGGGTTAGCGGGGGAGACCCAGTACTTC.

The chain recombines TRBV7-8 with TRBJ2-5; perhaps TRBD1 as D (7 bases). Germline CDR1 is SGHVS and CDR2 is FQNEAQ. Trimming removed 5 bases from V and 2 bases from J, with 15 bases in between. The length of the CDR3 is 15 residues. The CDR3 region has the DNA TGTGCCAGCAGCCAAGGGGGCGGGGTACAAGAGACCCAGTACTTC. Translation gives CASSQGGGVQETQYF.

This clonotype was counted many times. The chain carries TRBV29-1 and TRBJ2-1; TRBD1 might be the D (6 bases). The CDR3 contains 14 residues. Trimming took 4 bases from V and 12 from J, leaving 22 bases between them. Germline-derived CDR1 and CDR2 are SQVTM and ANQGSEA. The CDR3 loop is CSVVNGRGGLVQFF. CDR3 coding DNA: TGCAGCGTTGTTAATGGCAGGGGCGGTTTAGTGCAGTTCTTC.